What follows is one T cell receptor beta chain and its context. Its antigen remains unidentified. The record originates from a study of cytomegalovirus exposure and HLA in healthy donors. Notes on the study in general: Presence/absence results assume similar sequencing depth per donor, which may not hold. For most TCR sequences rarity was the rule, although some public TCRs occurred in many donors.

PCR employed 60 Vbeta and 13 Jbeta primers. TCRdb keeps only in-frame clones here, not all; method: immunoSEQ multiplex PCR. Of around 170,000 clones listed, about 65% are singletons. Sequencing was done on a sample of PBMCs. The origin of this receptor is a girl aged 10 to 17 in good health and CMV-seronegative.

The CDR3 bases are TGTGCCAGCAGTTACTCGCCGGGGGGGGATAATGAGCAGTTCTTC. Translating gives CASSYSPGGDNEQFF. The chain has TRBV6-5 and TRBJ2-1; TRBD2 aligns across 8 bases. V lost 0 bases to trimming and J lost 7 bases; unmatched junction nucleotides: 5. Per germline, CDR1 MNHEY and CDR2 SVGAGI. This CDR3 comprises 15 residues.